This T cell receptor (beta chain) was profiled in a study of CD8 T cells in ankylosing spondylitis. General observations from the study: Clones linked to disease, bearing a CD8+ phenotype, were relatively rare in peripheral blood. Reportedly, matched ankylosing spondylitis synovial fluid was significantly enriched for disease-linked clones. Fewer than ten highly homologous variants made up a TCR beta motif that seemed to typify ankylosing spondylitis blood.

The V end lost 0 bases, the J end lost 0 bases, and 7 bases lay between the germline ends. Germline V gene sequence: CDR1 SGHRS, CDR2 YFSETQ. The CDR3 covers 14 residues. With molecular barcodes, quantitative 5'-RACE was used to make the TCR beta libraries. TCRdb independently ran MiXCR on the 5' RACE reads; one entry per CDR3 protein. The repertoire holds around 130,000 distinct CDR3 sequences, with around 7% as singletons. This clonotype has ten or more counts. The antigen remains unidentified. The rearrangement links TRBV5-1 to TRBJ2-7; unclear D gene. Sequencing was performed on blood, either unsorted or a sorted T cell fraction (not recorded which). The receptor comes from a male donor with ankylosing spondylitis or in good health (not recorded which). CDR3 DNA sequence: TGCGCCAGCAGCTTGGGAGCCGGCTCCTACGAGCAGTACTTC. Translated: CASSLGAGSYEQYF.